This T cell receptor beta chain stems from a study of blood T cells in healthy people across ages. Trimming removed 4 bases at V and 6 bases at J, with 11 bases between. This CDR3 comprises 12 residues. Germline values: CDR1 SGDLS, CDR2 YYNGEE. The study isolated at least 7 million PBMCs from each sample. General study findings and limits: Estimates drawn from one million T cells were deemed to understate diversity. The long-lived group displayed more naive CD4+ cells, plus higher diversity, than the aged donors did.

This clonotype has at least ten counts. What it binds is not known. Alongside a J-beta primer mix, a sample-barcoded 5' primer served in a second PCR lasting about 7 to 11 cycles. One entry per CDR3 protein results from TCRdb running MiXCR on the 5' RACE reads. Here the sample spans approximately 1.5 million distinct CDR3 sequences, about 31% being singletons. V usage is TRBV9 and J usage is TRBJ2-7; D is possibly TRBD1 or TRBD2 (5 bases each). The sequenced sample consisted of blood. This TCR came from a woman aged 25 to 39 in good health. The CDR3 DNA is TGTGCCAGCAGCTCCGGGGCTCTCGAGCAGTACTTC. It translates to CASSSGALEQYF.